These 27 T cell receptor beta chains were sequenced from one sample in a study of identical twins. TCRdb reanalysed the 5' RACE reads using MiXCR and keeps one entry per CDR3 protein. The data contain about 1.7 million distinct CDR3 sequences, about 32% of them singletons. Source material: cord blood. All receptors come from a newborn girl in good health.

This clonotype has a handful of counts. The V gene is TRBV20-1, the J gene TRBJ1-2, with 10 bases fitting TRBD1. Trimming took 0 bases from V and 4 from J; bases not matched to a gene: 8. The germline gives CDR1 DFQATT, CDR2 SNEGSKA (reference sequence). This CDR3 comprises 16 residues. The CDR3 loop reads CSARDLGQGPAYGYTF. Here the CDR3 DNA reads TGCAGTGCTAGAGACCTGGGACAGGGGCCTGCCTATGGCTACACCTTC.

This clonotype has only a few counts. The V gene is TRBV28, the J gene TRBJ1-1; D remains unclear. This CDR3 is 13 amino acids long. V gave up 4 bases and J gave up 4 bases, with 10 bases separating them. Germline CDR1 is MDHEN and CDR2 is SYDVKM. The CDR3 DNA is TGTGCCAGCAGTTCCCAGTTGACCACTGAAGCTTTCTTT. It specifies CASSSQLTTEAFF.

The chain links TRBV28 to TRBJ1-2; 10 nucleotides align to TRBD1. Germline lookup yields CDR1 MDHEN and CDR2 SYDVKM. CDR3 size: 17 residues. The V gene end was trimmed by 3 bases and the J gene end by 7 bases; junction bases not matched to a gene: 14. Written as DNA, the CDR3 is TGTGCCAGCAGTTTGGGGACAGGGGCGTCGACCTTTAGTGGCTACACCTTC. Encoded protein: CASSLGTGASTFSGYTF.

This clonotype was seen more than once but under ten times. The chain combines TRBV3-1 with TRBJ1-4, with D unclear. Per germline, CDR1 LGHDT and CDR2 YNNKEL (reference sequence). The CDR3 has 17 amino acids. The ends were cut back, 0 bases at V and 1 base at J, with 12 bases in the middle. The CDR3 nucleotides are TGTGCCAGCAGCCAAGAAGCCAACTTCCAAACTAATGAAAAACTGTTTTTT. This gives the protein CASSQEANFQTNEKLFF.

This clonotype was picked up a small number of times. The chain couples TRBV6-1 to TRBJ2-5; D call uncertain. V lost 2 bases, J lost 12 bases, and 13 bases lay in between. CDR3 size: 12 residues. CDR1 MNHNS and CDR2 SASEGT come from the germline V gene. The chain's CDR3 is CASSEPGLGKYF. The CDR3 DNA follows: TGTGCCAGCAGTGAACCGGGCCTAGGCAAGTACTTC.

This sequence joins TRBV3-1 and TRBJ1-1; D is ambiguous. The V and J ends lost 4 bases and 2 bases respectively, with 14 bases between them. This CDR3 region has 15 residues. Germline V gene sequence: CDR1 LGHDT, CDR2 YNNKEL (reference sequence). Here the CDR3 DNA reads TGTGCCAGCAGCCCGACCCTTACAGTTAACACTGAAGCTTTCTTT. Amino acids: CASSPTLTVNTEAFF.

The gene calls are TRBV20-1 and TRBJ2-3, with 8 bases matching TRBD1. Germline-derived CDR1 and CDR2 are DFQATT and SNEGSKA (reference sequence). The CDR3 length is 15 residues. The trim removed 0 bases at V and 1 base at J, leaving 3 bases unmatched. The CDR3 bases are TGCAGTGCTAGAGACAGGGGGCTTGGCACAGATACGCAGTATTTT. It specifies CSARDRGLGTDTQYF.

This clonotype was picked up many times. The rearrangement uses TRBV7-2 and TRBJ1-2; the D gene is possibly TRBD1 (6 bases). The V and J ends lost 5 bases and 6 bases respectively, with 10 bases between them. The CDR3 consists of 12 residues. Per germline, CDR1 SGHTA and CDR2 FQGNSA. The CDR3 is CASSPPGDGYTF. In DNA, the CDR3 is TGTGCCAGCAGCCCCCCAGGGGATGGCTACACCTTC.

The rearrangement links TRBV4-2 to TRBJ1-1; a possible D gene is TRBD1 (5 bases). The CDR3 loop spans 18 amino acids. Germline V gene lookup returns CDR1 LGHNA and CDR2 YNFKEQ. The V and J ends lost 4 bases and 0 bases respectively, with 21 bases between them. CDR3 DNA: TGTGCCAGCAGCCCCCTTACGACAGCTGGGTCCCTGAACACTGAAGCTTTCTTT. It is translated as CASSPLTTAGSLNTEAFF.

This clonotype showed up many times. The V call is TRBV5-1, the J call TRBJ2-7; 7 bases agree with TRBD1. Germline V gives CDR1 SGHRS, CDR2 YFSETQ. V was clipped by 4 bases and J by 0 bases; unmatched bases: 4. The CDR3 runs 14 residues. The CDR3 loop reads CASSSTGVSYEQYF. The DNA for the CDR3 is TGCGCCAGCAGCAGTACAGGGGTCTCCTACGAGCAGTACTTC.

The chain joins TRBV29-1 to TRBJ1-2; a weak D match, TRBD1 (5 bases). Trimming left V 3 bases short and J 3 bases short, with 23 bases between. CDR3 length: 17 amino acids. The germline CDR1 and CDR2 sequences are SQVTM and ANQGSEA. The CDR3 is CSVDRPGQGPNYYGYTF. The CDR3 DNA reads TGCAGCGTTGATCGACCGGGGCAGGGACCCAACTACTATGGCTACACCTTC.

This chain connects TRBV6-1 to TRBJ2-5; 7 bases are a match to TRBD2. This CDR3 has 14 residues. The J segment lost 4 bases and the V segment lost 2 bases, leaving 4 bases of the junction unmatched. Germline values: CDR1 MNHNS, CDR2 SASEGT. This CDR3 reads CASSETTGGETQYF. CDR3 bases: TGTGCCAGCAGTGAAACGACGGGAGGAGAGACCCAGTACTTC.

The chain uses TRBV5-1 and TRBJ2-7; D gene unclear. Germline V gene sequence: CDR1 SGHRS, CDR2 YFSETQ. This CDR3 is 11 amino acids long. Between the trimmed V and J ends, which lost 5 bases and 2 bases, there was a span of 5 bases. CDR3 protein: CASRSPYEQYF. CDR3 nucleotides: TGCGCCAGCAGGTCACCCTACGAGCAGTACTTC.

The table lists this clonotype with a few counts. CDR3 region: CASSQETGQGVDTQYF. CDR3 bases: TGTGCCAGCAGCCAAGAGACCGGGCAGGGGGTGGATACGCAGTATTTT. This rearrangement joins TRBV4-2 to TRBJ2-3, with TRBD1 matching 7 bases. V shed 0 bases, J shed 6 bases, and the junction held 9 bases outside the gene matches. CDR3 length equals 16 residues. Germline-derived CDR1 and CDR2 are LGHNA and YNFKEQ.

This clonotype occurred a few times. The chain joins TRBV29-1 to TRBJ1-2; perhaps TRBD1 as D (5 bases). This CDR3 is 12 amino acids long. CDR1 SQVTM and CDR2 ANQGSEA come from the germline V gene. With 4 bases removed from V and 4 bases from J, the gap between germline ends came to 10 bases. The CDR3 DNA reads TGCAGCGTTGCCGGGGACGGCTATGGCTACACCTTC. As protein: CSVAGDGYGYTF. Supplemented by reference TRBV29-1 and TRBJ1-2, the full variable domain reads SAVISQKPSRDICQRGTSLTIQCQVDSQVTMMFWYRQQPGQSLTLIATANQGSEATYESGFVIDKFPISRPNLTFSTLTVSNMSPEDSSIYLCSVAGDGYGYTFGSGTRLTVV.

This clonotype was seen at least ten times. CDR3 sequence reads: CAISESLDSKETQYF. The CDR3 bases are TGTGCCATCAGTGAGTCATTGGACAGCAAAGAGACCCAGTACTTC. This rearrangement joins TRBV10-3 to TRBJ2-5; TRBD1 is a possible D gene (6 bases). Germline V gene sequence: CDR1 ENHRY, CDR2 SYGVKD. The CDR3 is 15 residues long. V shed 0 bases and J shed 3 bases, with 11 bases lying between them.

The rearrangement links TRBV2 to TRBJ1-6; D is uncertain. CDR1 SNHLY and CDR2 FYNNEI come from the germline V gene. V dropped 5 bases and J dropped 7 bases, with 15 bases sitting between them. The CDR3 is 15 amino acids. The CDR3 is CASSFLHNPNSPLHF. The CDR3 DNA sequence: TGTGCCAGCAGTTTCCTTCATAACCCGAATTCACCCCTCCACTTT.

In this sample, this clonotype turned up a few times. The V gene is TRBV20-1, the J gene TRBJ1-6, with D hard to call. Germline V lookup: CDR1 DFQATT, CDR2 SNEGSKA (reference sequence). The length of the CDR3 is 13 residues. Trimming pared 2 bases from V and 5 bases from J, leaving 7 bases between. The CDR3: CSARQIHNSPLHF. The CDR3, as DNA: TGCAGTGCTAGACAAATACATAATTCACCCCTCCACTTT.

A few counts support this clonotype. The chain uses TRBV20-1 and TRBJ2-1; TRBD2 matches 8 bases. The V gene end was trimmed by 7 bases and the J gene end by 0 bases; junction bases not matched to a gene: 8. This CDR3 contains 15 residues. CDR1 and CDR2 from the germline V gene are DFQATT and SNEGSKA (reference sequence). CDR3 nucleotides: TGCAGTGGAGGGGCCGGGACTAGCTCCTACAATGAGCAGTTCTTC. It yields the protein CSGGAGTSSYNEQFF.

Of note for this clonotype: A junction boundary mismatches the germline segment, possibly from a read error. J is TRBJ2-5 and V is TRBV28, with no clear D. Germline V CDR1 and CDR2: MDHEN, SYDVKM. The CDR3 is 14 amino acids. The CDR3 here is CAGSLLSPAETQYF. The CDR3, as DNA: TGTGCCGGCAGTTTACTGTCCCCCGCAGAGACCCAGTACTTC.

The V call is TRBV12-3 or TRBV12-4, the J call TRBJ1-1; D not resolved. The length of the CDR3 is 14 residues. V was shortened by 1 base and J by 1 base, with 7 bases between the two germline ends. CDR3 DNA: TGTGCCAGCAGTTTAGTTACAGCGAACACTGAAGCTTTCTTT. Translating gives CASSLVTANTEAFF.

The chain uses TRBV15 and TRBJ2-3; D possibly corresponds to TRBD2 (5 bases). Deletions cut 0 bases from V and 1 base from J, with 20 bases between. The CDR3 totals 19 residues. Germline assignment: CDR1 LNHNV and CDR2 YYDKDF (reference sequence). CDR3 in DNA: TGTGCCACCAGCAGAGAGCCTCGGGTTGGGCGGGCACGCACAGATACGCAGTATTTT. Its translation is CATSREPRVGRARTDTQYF.

The CDR3 coding sequence is TGTGCCAGCAGACAAATAGCGGGAGGGGACTACAATGAGCAGTTCTTC. Its translation: CASRQIAGGDYNEQFF. V gene TRBV28 combines with J gene TRBJ2-1; 11 bases fit TRBD2. The CDR3 runs 16 residues. Germline lookup yields CDR1 MDHEN and CDR2 SYDVKM. With V trimmed by 6 bases and J by 3 bases, 7 bases remained unmatched.

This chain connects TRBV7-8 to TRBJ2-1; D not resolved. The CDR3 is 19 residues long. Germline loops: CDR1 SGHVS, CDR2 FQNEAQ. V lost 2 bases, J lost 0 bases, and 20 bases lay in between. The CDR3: CASSLITPTWPFSYNEQFF. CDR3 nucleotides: TGTGCCAGCAGCTTAATAACTCCAACATGGCCTTTCTCCTACAATGAGCAGTTCTTC.

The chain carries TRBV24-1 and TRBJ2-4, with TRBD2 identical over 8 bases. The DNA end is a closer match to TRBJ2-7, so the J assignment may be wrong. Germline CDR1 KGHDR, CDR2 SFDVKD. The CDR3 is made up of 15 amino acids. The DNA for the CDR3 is TGTGCCACCAGTGATTTGGGCAGCGGGAGCTACGAGCAGTACTTC. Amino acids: CATSDLGSGSYEQYF.

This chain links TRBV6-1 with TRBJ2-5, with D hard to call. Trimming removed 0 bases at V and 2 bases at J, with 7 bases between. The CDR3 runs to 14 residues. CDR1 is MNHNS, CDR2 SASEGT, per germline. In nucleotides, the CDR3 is TGTGCCAGCAGTGAAGCGTCGCGTCAAGAGACCCAGTACTTC. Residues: CASSEASRQETQYF.

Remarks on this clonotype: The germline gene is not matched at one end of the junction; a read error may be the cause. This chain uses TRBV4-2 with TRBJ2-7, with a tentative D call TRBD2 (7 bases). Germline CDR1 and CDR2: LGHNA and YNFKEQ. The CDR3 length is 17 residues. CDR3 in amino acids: CASGQDHVGGGEGEQYF. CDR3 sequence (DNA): TGTGCCAGCGGCCAAGATCATGTTGGGGGGGGCGAGGGTGAGCAGTACTTC.